A single sample is the source of the 9 T cell receptor beta chains below, sequenced in a study of blood T cell repertoires in COVID-19. The method was immunoSEQ multiplex PCR; TCRdb's version includes in-frame clones alone and lacks a portion of them. The table includes 300,000 to 400,000 clones, approximately 90% detected once. Sequencing was done on a sample of PBMCs or T cells enriched from blood (not recorded which). The receptors derive from a woman aged 18-35 years who had recovered from COVID-19.

This rearrangement joins TRBV19 to TRBJ2-2; TRBD2 matches at 7 bases. V was clipped by 3 bases and J by 4 bases; unmatched bases: 14. This CDR3 contains 18 residues. The germline V gene has CDR1 LNHDA and CDR2 SQIVND (reference sequence). The DNA of the CDR3 is TGTGCCAGTAGTATCGGACTAGTTTTGGCCCCGAGCACCGGGGAGCTGTTTTTT. Translation gives CASSIGLVLAPSTGELFF.

The chain recombines TRBV19 with TRBJ1-5, with no clear D. Germline V gene data show CDR1 as LNHDA and CDR2 as SQIVND (reference sequence). This CDR3 is built from 15 residues. Trimming removed 5 bases at V and 0 bases at J, with 11 bases between. The chain's CDR3 is CASSQQSYSNQPQHF. The CDR3 bases are TGTGCCAGTAGTCAACAGTCCTATAGCAATCAGCCCCAGCATTTT.

This clone was seen a single time. V is TRBV10-3 and J is TRBJ2-2; 10 bases match TRBD1. Germline V gene lookup returns CDR1 ENHRY and CDR2 SYGVKD. The CDR3 totals 15 residues. V shed 2 bases, J shed 6 bases, and the junction held 3 bases outside the gene matches. This CDR3 reads CAISEETGGSGELFF. The CDR3 region has the DNA TGTGCCATCAGTGAGGAGACAGGGGGCTCCGGGGAGCTGTTTTTT.

V is TRBV5-4 and J is TRBJ1-1; tentatively, D is TRBD1 (5 bases). Trimming pared 0 bases from V and 3 bases from J, leaving 15 bases between. Germline assignment: CDR1 SGHNT and CDR2 YYREEE (reference sequence). The CDR3 contains 16 residues. CDR3: CASSLDVQGGDTEAFF. The CDR3, as DNA: TGTGCCAGCAGCTTGGACGTGCAGGGAGGTGACACTGAAGCTTTCTTT.

This clone appeared a single time. The chain has TRBV7-2 and TRBJ2-7, with D possibly being TRBD1 (6 bases). The CDR3 loop spans 14 amino acids. Trimming pared 5 bases from V and 2 bases from J, leaving 13 bases between. Germline V CDR1 and CDR2: SGHTA, FQGNSA. CDR3 in DNA: TGTGCCAGCAGCCCAGGGGCCCCGACCTACGAGCAGTACTTC. Its protein product is CASSPGAPTYEQYF.

V gene TRBV6-4 combines with J gene TRBJ2-3; D not certain. The CDR3 totals 13 residues. V dropped 2 bases and J dropped 6 bases, with 9 bases sitting between them. Germline values: CDR1 MRHNA, CDR2 SNTAGT. DNA for the CDR3: TGTGCCAGCAGTGACGGAGCCATGGATACGCAGTATTTT. It specifies CASSDGAMDTQYF.

This chain joins TRBV11-3 and TRBJ2-7; 11 positions agree with TRBD1. This CDR3 has 15 residues. Germline CDR1 reads SGHNT; CDR2 reads YENEEA. With V trimmed by 2 bases and J by 3 bases, 3 bases remained unmatched. In DNA, the CDR3 is TGTGCCAGCAGCTTAATCGGGACAGGGGGCTACGAGCAGTACTTC. This encodes CASSLIGTGGYEQYF.

This chain uses TRBV6-5 with TRBJ2-7; D remains ambiguous. V shed 7 bases and J shed 5 bases, with 15 bases lying between them. Germline V gene sequence: CDR1 MNHEY, CDR2 SVGAGI. The CDR3 sequence is 13 residues long. In nucleotides, the CDR3 is TGTGCCAGCACCGGTTTGATGTCACACGAGCAGTACTTC. It translates to CASTGLMSHEQYF.

This chain links TRBV11-2 with TRBJ1-1; D unclear. Germline CDR1 SGHAT, CDR2 FQNNGV. V lost 1 base to trimming and J lost 3 bases, with 6 bases between them. There are 13 residues in the CDR3. CDR3 nucleotide sequence: TGTGCCAGCAGCTTAGTCTCTCACACTGAAGCTTTCTTT. This codes for CASSLVSHTEAFF.